This passage covers 28 T cell receptor beta chains from one sample sequenced in a study of T cell responses to AZD1222 COVID-19 vaccine. Profiled with immunoSEQ multiplex PCR; TCRdb holds only in-frame clones, not every one. This repertoire shows 95,000 to 100,000 clones, less than 85% found once; its top ten account for 11% to 15%. This specimen was peripheral blood, taken 28 days after the second AZD1222 dose. These receptors were taken from an adult who received the AZD1222 COVID-19 vaccine.

This rearrangement joins TRBV2 to TRBJ1-2; D gene ambiguous. This CDR3 contains 13 residues. V was clipped by 9 bases and J by 5 bases, with 16 bases between them. Germline V lookup: CDR1 SNHLY, CDR2 FYNNEI. In DNA, the CDR3 is TGTGCCAGGACTCGAAAAGGCGGTTATGGCTACACCTTC. This codes for CARTRKGGYGYTF.

The V and J genes are TRBV5-4 and TRBJ1-1; a possible D gene is TRBD1 (5 bases). CDR3 length: 16 amino acids. V was cut by 0 bases and J by 2 bases, with 14 bases left in between. CDR1 is SGHNT, CDR2 YYREEE, per germline (reference sequence). CDR3 amino acids: CASSLGDGESNTEAFF. The CDR3 coding sequence is TGTGCCAGCAGCTTGGGGGACGGCGAGAGCAACACTGAAGCTTTCTTT.

The chain employs TRBV6-5 and TRBJ2-7; the D gene is possibly TRBD1 (6 bases). The length of the CDR3 is 15 residues. The germline V gene encodes CDR1 MNHEY and CDR2 SVGAGI. Trimming stripped 5 bases from V and 3 bases from J, with 17 bases between. CDR3 amino acids: CASSLGGINVYEQYF. The CDR3 nucleotides read TGTGCCAGCAGTCTAGGGGGAATTAACGTCTACGAGCAGTACTTC.

The V call is TRBV3-1 (or the pseudogene TRBV3-2), the J call TRBJ1-6; maybe TRBD1 (5 bases). V was pared by 4 bases and J by 6 bases, with 16 bases between. This CDR3 contains 16 residues. Germline V gene data show CDR1 as LGHDT and CDR2 as YNNKEL (reference sequence). In nucleotides, the CDR3 is TGTGCCAGCAGCCCTGTGACGGGGCGGCTTAATTCACCCCTCCACTTT. This encodes CASSPVTGRLNSPLHF.

The chain has TRBV7-3 and TRBJ1-1; D ambiguous. CDR1 is SGHTA, CDR2 FQGTGA, per germline. V was cut by 6 bases and J by 1 base, with 9 bases left in between. This CDR3 contains 13 residues. The CDR3 region is CASSLRSNTEAFF. The DNA for the CDR3 is TGTGCCAGCAGTTTGAGGTCGAACACTGAAGCTTTCTTT.

The chain uses TRBV21-1 and TRBJ2-3. TRBV21-1 is marked as a pseudogene. CDR3 length equals 13 residues. CDR3 amino acids: CASSKGLTDTQYF. In DNA form, the CDR3 reads TGTGCCAGCAGCAAAGGATTAACAGATACGCAGTATTTT.

V usage is TRBV5-5 and J usage is TRBJ1-1; tentatively, D is TRBD1 (5 bases). This CDR3 is 13 amino acids long. The germline gives CDR1 SGHKS, CDR2 YYEKEE (reference sequence). Trimming took 4 bases from V and 5 from J, leaving 12 bases between them. CDR3 sequence: CASSPGPGTEAFF. The CDR3 DNA is TGTGCCAGCAGCCCGGGACCTGGGACTGAAGCTTTCTTT.

The chain recombines TRBV21-1 with TRBJ2-1; the table assigns TRBD1, which was not confirmed against the DNA. TRBV21-1 is classified as a pseudogene. This CDR3 has 22 residues. CDR3 nucleotide sequence: TGTGCCAGCAGCACCCATCGACTCCCGGGACAGGGGGTACTTAGCTCCTACAATGAGCAGTTCTTC. It codes for CASSTHRLPGQGVLSSYNEQFF.

This chain connects TRBV2 to TRBJ1-2; D gene ambiguous. In germline, CDR1 is SNHLY, CDR2 FYNNEI. Trimming cost V 4 bases and J 4 bases, with 13 bases left between them. The CDR3 loop spans 14 amino acids. CDR3 in DNA: TGTGCCAGCAGTGTGGACGGAGAGCCCTATGGCTACACCTTC. It encodes CASSVDGEPYGYTF.

The chain is built from TRBV7-9 and TRBJ1-5, with D unresolved. The CDR3 spans 12 residues. The V and J ends lost 3 bases and 6 bases respectively, with 6 bases between them. Germline V gene sequence: CDR1 SEHNR, CDR2 FQNEAQ (reference sequence). In DNA, the CDR3 is TGTGCCAGCAGCTTTATGGGTCAGCCCCAGCATTTT. This gives the protein CASSFMGQPQHF.

The genes are TRBV7-9 and TRBJ2-3; possibly TRBD1 for D (6 bases). Germline CDR1 is SEHNR and CDR2 is FQNEAQ (reference sequence). This CDR3 spans 13 amino acids. Trimming stripped 1 base from V and 10 bases from J, with 12 bases between. CDR3 sequence: CASSLVRDMSQYF. DNA of the CDR3: TGTGCCAGCAGCTTAGTAAGGGACATGTCGCAGTATTTT.

The chain links TRBV5-1 to TRBJ1-1; D might be TRBD1 (6 bases). V was clipped by 0 bases and J by 7 bases, with 13 bases between them. The CDR3 totals 14 residues. Germline CDR1 and CDR2: SGHRS and YFSETQ. For the CDR3, the DNA is TGCGCCAGCAGCTTGGAGGGGCTCAGGGGTGAAGCTTTCTTT. Protein product: CASSLEGLRGEAFF.

This chain joins TRBV28 and TRBJ1-1; TRBD1 might be the D (6 bases). The CDR3 loop spans 16 amino acids. Germline V gene lookup returns CDR1 MDHEN and CDR2 SYDVKM. Trimming removed 7 bases from V and 5 bases from J, with 23 bases in between. The CDR3, as DNA: TGTGCCAGCAACTTCCTACGGGGGGGCGTGGGTACTGAAGCTTTCTTT. Its protein product is CASNFLRGGVGTEAFF. Supplemented by reference TRBV28 and TRBJ1-1, the full variable domain reads DVKVTQSSRYLVKRTGEKVFLECVQDMDHENMFWYRQDPGLGLRLIYFSYDVKMKEKGDIPEGYSVSREKKERFSLILESASTNQTSMYLCASNFLRGGVGTEAFFGQGTRLTVV.

This chain joins TRBV5-5 and TRBJ1-3, with TRBD1 as a possible D gene (5 bases). With 2 bases removed from V and 4 bases from J, the gap between germline ends came to 13 bases. From germline, CDR1 is SGHKS and CDR2 YYEKEE (reference sequence). The CDR3 extends over 15 amino acids. The CDR3: CASSFGTVRGNTIYF. For the CDR3, the DNA is TGTGCCAGCAGCTTCGGGACGGTGAGAGGAAACACCATATATTTT.

The gene calls are TRBV9 and TRBJ2-3; the match to TRBD2 covers 8 bases. CDR1 and CDR2 from the germline V gene are SGDLS and YYNGEE. The CDR3 is made up of 16 amino acids. J gave up 0 bases and V 0 bases, and 3 bases lay outside the gene matches. The CDR3 DNA reads as TGTGCCAGCAGCGTAGACCGGGGGGGGAGCACAGATACGCAGTATTTT. Protein: CASSVDRGGSTDTQYF. The whole variable domain, remainder taken from reference TRBV9 and TRBJ2-3, is DSGVTQTPKHLITATGQRVTLRCSPRSGDLSVYWYQQSLDQGLQFLIQYYNGEERAKGNILERFSAQQFPDLHSELNLSSLELGDSALYFCASSVDRGGSTDTQYFGPGTRLTVL.

This clone was seen a handful of times. The chain is built from TRBV7-9 and TRBJ1-2; D not resolved. In germline, CDR1 is SEHNR, CDR2 FQNEAQ (reference sequence). The CDR3 covers 17 residues. The V and J ends lost 5 bases and 6 bases respectively, with 25 bases between them. The CDR3 sequence is CASSPLPGLNKENGYTF. The CDR3 DNA sequence: TGTGCCAGCAGCCCCCTACCGGGCCTTAATAAGGAGAATGGCTACACCTTC.

This chain uses TRBV18 with TRBJ2-7, with D possibly matching TRBD2 (6 bases). Germline CDR1 reads KGHSH; CDR2 reads LQKENI. Trimming removed 3 bases from V and 2 bases from J, with 17 bases in between. This CDR3 has 16 residues. For the CDR3, the DNA is TGTGCCAGCTCACCCTTGGAGGGAGCCTACACCTACGAGCAGTACTTC. Encoded protein: CASSPLEGAYTYEQYF. The whole variable domain, filled in from reference TRBV18 and TRBJ2-7, reads NAGVMQNPRHLVRRRGQEARLRCSPMKGHSHVYWYRQLPEEGLKFMVYLQKENIIDESGMPKERFSAEFPKEGPSILRIQQVVRGDSAAYFCASSPLEGAYTYEQYFGPGTRLTVT.

CDR3 DNA: TGTGCCACCAGCAGGGCCAGGTCGCTCTCCTACGAGCAGTACTTC. It translates to CATSRARSLSYEQYF. The V and J genes are TRBV15 and TRBJ2-7; D is unclear. Trimming pared 3 bases from V and 0 bases from J, leaving 12 bases between. CDR3 length: 15 amino acids. The germline CDR1 and CDR2 sequences are LNHNV and YYDKDF (reference sequence).

The chain combines TRBV6-4 with TRBJ2-2; D gene unclear. The germline V gene has CDR1 MRHNA and CDR2 SNTAGT. V lost 4 bases, J lost 1 base, and 7 bases lay in between. This CDR3 has 14 residues. CDR3 sequence reads: CASSVHRNTGELFF. The CDR3 DNA reads as TGTGCCAGCAGTGTCCACCGGAACACCGGGGAGCTGTTTTTT.

CDR3 protein: CATSRGQGNTGNTIYF. The CDR3 DNA sequence: TGTGCCACCAGCAGAGGACAGGGGAACACTGGAAACACCATATATTTT. The chain combines TRBV15 with TRBJ1-3; 8 bases are shared with TRBD1. The germline gives CDR1 LNHNV, CDR2 YYDKDF (reference sequence). The CDR3 loop spans 16 amino acids. V gave up 1 base and J gave up 2 bases; unmatched junction bases: 4.

The chain uses TRBV27 and TRBJ2-7, with TRBD2 matching over 8 bases. V trimming: 8 bases; J trimming: 3 bases; junction bases outside the gene matches: 9. Germline values: CDR1 MNHEY, CDR2 SMNVEV (reference sequence). The CDR3 runs to 14 residues. This chain's CDR3 is CASGLGTRFYEQYF. CDR3 DNA: TGTGCCAGCGGCCTAGGGACTAGGTTCTACGAGCAGTACTTC.

Written as DNA, the CDR3 is TGCGCCAGCAGCTTGGGGTCGGGGACCTACTCCTACAATGAGCAGTTCTTC. It yields the protein CASSLGSGTYSYNEQFF. The J gene is TRBJ2-1, the V gene TRBV5-1; D is tentatively TRBD1 or TRBD2 (5 bases each). Germline CDR1 and CDR2: SGHRS and YFSETQ. The CDR3 is made up of 17 amino acids. Trimming removed 0 bases from V and 0 bases from J, with 13 bases in between. Together with reference TRBV5-1 and TRBJ2-1, the CDR3 gives the full variable domain: KAGVTQTPRYLIKTRGQQVTLSCSPISGHRSVSWYQQTPGQGLQFLFEYFSETQRNKGNFPGRFSGRQFSNSRSEMNVSTLELGDSALYLCASSLGSGTYSYNEQFFGPGTRLTVL.

This chain connects TRBV5-6 to TRBJ1-1; no reliable D call. Germline V gene lookup returns CDR1 SGHDT and CDR2 YYEEEE. The CDR3 has 14 residues. Trimming removed 2 bases at V and 6 bases at J, with 14 bases between. The CDR3 reads CASSLDGHSAEAFF. The CDR3 DNA reads as TGTGCCAGCAGCTTAGACGGGCATAGTGCTGAAGCTTTCTTT.

This chain connects TRBV29-1 to TRBJ1-1; 8 positions match TRBD1. CDR1 SQVTM and CDR2 ANQGSEA come from the germline V gene. V dropped 4 bases and J dropped 3; count of bases not matched to a gene: 10. The CDR3 runs to 15 residues. Written as DNA, the CDR3 is TGCAGCGTTGCTCCCCGACAGGGGAGAGACACTGAAGCTTTCTTT. This sequence encodes CSVAPRQGRDTEAFF.

The chain employs TRBV12-3 or TRBV12-4 and TRBJ2-2; the D is unclear. The V end lost 1 base, the J end lost 6 bases, and 3 bases lay between the germline ends. CDR3 length: 12 residues. Here the CDR3 DNA reads TGTGCCAGCAGTTTAGGGGCCGGGGAGCTGTTTTTT. Protein sequence: CASSLGAGELFF.

This chain joins TRBV25-1 and TRBJ2-5, with 8 bases lining up with TRBD2. This CDR3 comprises 17 residues. Germline V gene lookup returns CDR1 MGHDK and CDR2 SYGVNS. V lost 5 bases to trimming and J lost 5 bases; unmatched junction nucleotides: 16. The CDR3 coding sequence is TGTGCCAGCAGTACCTCGTCGGGAGCGGGGGAATTGGAGACCCAGTACTTC. As protein: CASSTSSGAGELETQYF.

This clone was counted between two and nine times. V and J are TRBV2 and TRBJ1-6; D not resolved. The germline gives CDR1 SNHLY, CDR2 FYNNEI. The CDR3 is 14 amino acids. Trimming removed 6 bases at V and 7 bases at J, with 13 bases between. Written as DNA, the CDR3 is TGTGCCAGCAGCCCATCGGACGGGAATTCACCCCTCCACTTT. Translation gives CASSPSDGNSPLHF.

V is TRBV6-1 and J is TRBJ1-6; D is undetermined. Trimming took off 1 base at V and 1 base at J, with 5 bases between the two ends. The CDR3 extends over 15 amino acids. The germline V gene encodes CDR1 MNHNS and CDR2 SASEGT. CDR3 loop: CASSEGVSYNSPLHF. Here the CDR3 DNA reads TGTGCCAGCAGTGAAGGGGTTTCCTATAATTCACCCCTCCACTTT.